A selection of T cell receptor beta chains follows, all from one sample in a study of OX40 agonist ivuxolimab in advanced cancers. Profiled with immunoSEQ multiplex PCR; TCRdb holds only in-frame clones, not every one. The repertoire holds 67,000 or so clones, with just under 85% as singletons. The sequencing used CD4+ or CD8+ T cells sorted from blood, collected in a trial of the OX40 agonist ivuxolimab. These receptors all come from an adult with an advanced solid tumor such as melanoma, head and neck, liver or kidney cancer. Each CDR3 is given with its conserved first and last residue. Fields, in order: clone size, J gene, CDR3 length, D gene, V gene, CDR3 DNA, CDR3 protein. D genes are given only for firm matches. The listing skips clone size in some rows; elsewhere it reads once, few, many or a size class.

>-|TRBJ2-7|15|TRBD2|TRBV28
TGTGCCAGCAGTTCTAGCGGGTGGGACCGACTCGAGCAGTACTTC
CASSSSGWDRLEQYF
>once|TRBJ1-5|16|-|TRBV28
TGTGCCAGCAGTAGCCCGCAGGGCTGGGAAAATCAGCCCCAGCATTTT
CASSSPQGWENQPQHF
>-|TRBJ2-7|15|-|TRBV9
TGTGCCAGCAGCGTAGAGGGCGGGTCCTCCTACGAGCAGTACTTC
CASSVEGGSSYEQYF
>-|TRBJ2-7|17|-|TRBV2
TGTGCCAGCAGCGACTTCGAGTGGACAGAAGGCTCCTACGAGCAGTACTTC
CASSDFEWTEGSYEQYF
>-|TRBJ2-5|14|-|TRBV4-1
TGCGCCAGCAGCCAAGGGGGGAATCAAGAGACCCAGTACTTC
CASSQGGNQETQYF
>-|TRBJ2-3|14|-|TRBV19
TGTGCCAGTACCCAGGGGTACCTCGCGGATACGCAGTATTTT
CASTQGYLADTQYF
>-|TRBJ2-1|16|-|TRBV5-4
TGTGCCAGCAGCATGGGGGGGGCAGGATTCGACAATGAGCAGTTCTTC
CASSMGGAGFDNEQFF
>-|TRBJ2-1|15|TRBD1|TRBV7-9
TGTGCCAGCAGTTATAAGGACAGGGGATACAATGAGCAGTTCTTC
CASSYKDRGYNEQFF
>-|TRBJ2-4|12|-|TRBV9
TGTGCCAGCAGCGAGAGGGGGGACATTCAGTACTTC
CASSERGDIQYF
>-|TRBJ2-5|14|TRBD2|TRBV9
TGTGCCAGCAGCTTAGCGGGAGGGCGCGAGACCCAGTACTTC
CASSLAGGRETQYF
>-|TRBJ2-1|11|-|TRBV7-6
TGTGCCAGCAGCTTTTTTAATGAGCAGTTCTTC
CASSFFNEQFF
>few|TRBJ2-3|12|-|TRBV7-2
TGTGCCAGCAGCTTCTTAGGAGACACGCAGTATTTT
CASSFLGDTQYF
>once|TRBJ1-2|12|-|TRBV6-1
TGTGCCAGCCGGCAGGGGTACCATGGCTACACCTTC
CASRQGYHGYTF
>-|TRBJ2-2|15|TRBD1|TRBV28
TGTGCCAGCAGTTTAGTTGACAGGGTGACCGGGGAGCTGTTTTTT
CASSLVDRVTGELFF
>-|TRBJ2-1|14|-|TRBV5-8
TGTGCCAGCAGTTCCCTGGACGGAGACGCCGAGCAGTTCTTC
CASSSLDGDAEQFF
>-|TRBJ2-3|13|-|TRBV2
TGTGCCAGCAGTGAATGGGAAGTGGGTACGCAGTATTTT
CASSEWEVGTQYF
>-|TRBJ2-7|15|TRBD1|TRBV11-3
TGTGCCAGCAGCTTAGTGGGACAGGGGGAGGGCGAGCAGTACTTC
CASSLVGQGEGEQYF
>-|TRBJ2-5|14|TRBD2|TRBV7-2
TGTGCCAGCAGAGGACTAGCGGTCCAAGAGACCCAGTACTTC
CASRGLAVQETQYF
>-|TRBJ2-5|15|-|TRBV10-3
TGTGCCATCAGTGCTCGGGTTCTGACGGCGGAGACCCAGTACTTC
CAISARVLTAETQYF
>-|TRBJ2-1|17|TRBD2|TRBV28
TGTGCCAGCAGTACTGGGACTAGCGGGAGTGTTTACAATGAGCAGTTCTTC
CASSTGTSGSVYNEQFF
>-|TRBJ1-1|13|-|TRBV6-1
TGTGCCAGCAGGAGCGGGAGCCAAACTGAAGCTTTCTTT
CASRSGSQTEAFF
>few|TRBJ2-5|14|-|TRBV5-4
TGTGCCAGCAGCTCCCCGAGCAGCCAAGAGACCCAGTACTTC
CASSSPSSQETQYF
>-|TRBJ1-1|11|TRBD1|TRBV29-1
TGCAGCGGGACAGGGCTCACTGAAGCTTTCTTT
CSGTGLTEAFF
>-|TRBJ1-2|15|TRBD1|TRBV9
TGTGCCAGCAGCGTGCGTGACGACAGGGTAGCTGGCTACACCTTC
CASSVRDDRVAGYTF
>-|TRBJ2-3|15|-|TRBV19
TGTGCCAGTAGTATGCGGACAGATTACACAGATACGCAGTATTTT
CASSMRTDYTDTQYF
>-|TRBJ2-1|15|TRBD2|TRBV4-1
TGCGCCAGCAGCACCGCCCTAGCGGTCAACAATGAGCAGTTCTTC
CASSTALAVNNEQFF
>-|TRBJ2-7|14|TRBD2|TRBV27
TGTGCCAGCAGGCAAGCGGAGGGAGGGCTCGAGCAGTACTTC
CASRQAEGGLEQYF
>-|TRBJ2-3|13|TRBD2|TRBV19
TGTGCCAGTAGTACGACTAGCGCGGATACGCAGTATTTT
CASSTTSADTQYF
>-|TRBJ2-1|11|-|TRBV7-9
TGTGCCAGCACCTCAGTCAACGAGCAGTTCTTC
CASTSVNEQFF
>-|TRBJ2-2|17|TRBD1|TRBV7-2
TGTGCCAGCAGCTCGATGAGCAGGGGGCCTCGGTCCGGGGAGCTGTTTTTT
CASSSMSRGPRSGELFF